The rows below give T cell receptor beta chains drawn from one sample of a study of blood T cell repertoires in COVID-19. Repertoires were generated with immunoSEQ multiplex PCR, while TCRdb's copy carries only in-frame clones and drops some. Here the sample spans roughly 90,000 clones, around nine tenths being singletons. The sequencing input was peripheral blood. These receptors were collected from a man aged 50 to 59 with acute or convalescent COVID-19. Both conserved end residues are part of each CDR3. Fields, in order: D gene, V gene, clone size, J gene, CDR3 DNA, CDR3 protein. The D gene is left open where the match is weak. A row's size may be missing; if present it is once, few, many or a size class.

D: -; V: TRBV5-5; size: -; J: TRBJ2-5; DNA: TGTGCCAGCAGCTTGAGCATGGCAGGGGTAAATCAAGAGACCCAGTACTTC; CDR3: CASSLSMAGVNQETQYF
D: TRBD2; V: TRBV19; size: -; J: TRBJ2-1; DNA: TGTGCCAGTAGTATTAGCGGGGGGGGCTCCTACAATGAGCAGTTCTTC; CDR3: CASSISGGGSYNEQFF
D: -; V: TRBV29-1; size: -; J: TRBJ1-4; DNA: TGCAGCGCCATTACGGGGGGAAATGAAAAACTGTTTTTT; CDR3: CSAITGGNEKLFF
D: -; V: TRBV10-2; size: -; J: TRBJ2-7; DNA: TGCGCCAGCAGTGAGTTGGAGGTTGGCACCGAGCAGTACTTC; CDR3: CASSELEVGTEQYF
D: TRBD1; V: TRBV24-1; size: -; J: TRBJ2-2; DNA: TGTGCCACCAGTGATTTCTTACCGGGACAGGGCAACACCGGGGAGCTGTTTTTT; CDR3: CATSDFLPGQGNTGELFF
D: TRBD1; V: TRBV11-2; size: -; J: TRBJ2-7; DNA: TGTGCCAGCAGCGAACAGCGACAGGGGAGGTACGAGCAGTACTTC; CDR3: CASSEQRQGRYEQYF
D: -; V: TRBV19; size: -; J: TRBJ2-3; DNA: TGTGCCAGTAGTATAGAGAGGGCCCGGACAGATACGCAGTATTTT; CDR3: CASSIERARTDTQYF
D: TRBD2; V: TRBV5-1; size: -; J: TRBJ2-2; DNA: TGCGCCAGCCAAGCTTCCTCGGCGGGAGCTGGTACCGGGGAGCTGTTTTTT; CDR3: CASQASSAGAGTGELFF
D: TRBD1; V: TRBV28; size: -; J: TRBJ2-2; DNA: TGTGCCAGCAGTTGGACAGGGGGTCGTGTCACCGGGGAGCTGTTTTTT; CDR3: CASSWTGGRVTGELFF
D: TRBD1; V: TRBV7-2; size: -; J: TRBJ1-5; DNA: TGTGCCAGCAGCCAGGACAGGGGTCAGCCCCAGCATTTT; CDR3: CASSQDRGQPQHF
D: TRBD1; V: TRBV24-1; size: -; J: TRBJ2-2; DNA: TGTGCCACCAGTGAATCGACAGGGACCGGGGAGCTGTTTTTT; CDR3: CATSESTGTGELFF
D: TRBD1; V: TRBV4-1; size: few; J: TRBJ1-1; DNA: TGCGCCAGCAGCCAAGGGGCGGGCAGGGGGGTAGCGGCTTTCTTT; CDR3: CASSQGAGRGVAAFF
D: -; V: TRBV6-5; size: -; J: TRBJ2-1; DNA: TGTGCCAGCAGCGCTGACAACTACAATGAGCAGTTCTTC; CDR3: CASSADNYNEQFF
D: -; V: TRBV2; size: -; J: TRBJ2-1; DNA: TGTGCCAGCAGTGAAGAGTCGCAGGGTGTCATTTTTGAGCAGTTCTTC; CDR3: CASSEESQGVIFEQFF